These 25 T cell receptor beta chains originate from one sample sequenced in a study of breast tumors, draining lymph nodes, adjacent tissues. In TCRdb, the multiplex PCR reads were re-called with MiXCR into one record per CDR3 protein. The data contain some 130,000 distinct CDR3 sequences, approximately 20% of them seen just once; the ten biggest clones take up around 2.7%. Samples came from axillary lymph nodes draining the breast cancer. The material sequenced was axillary lymph node tissue. The receptor set was obtained from a female donor with breast cancer. Some clones in this sample may be carry-over from other donors' samples.

This clonotype came up many times. The chain combines TRBV7-2 with TRBJ2-5; TRBD2 aligns across 7 bases. The CDR3 contains 16 residues. J lost 0 bases, V lost 1 base, and 5 bases had no gene match. CDR1 is SGHTA and CDR2 is FQGNSA in the germline V gene. The CDR3 sequence: CASSLDWGGYQETQYF. As DNA, the CDR3 is TGTGCCAGCAGCTTAGACTGGGGGGGGTACCAAGAGACCCAGTACTTC. The entire variable domain, with the rest obtained from reference TRBV7-2 and TRBJ2-5, is as follows: GAGVSQSPSNKVTEKGKDVELRCDPISGHTALYWYRQSLGQGLEFLIYFQGNSAPDKSGLPSDRFSAERTGGSVSTLTIQRTQQEDSAVYLCASSLDWGGYQETQYFGPGTRLLVL.

There are many counts of this clonotype. CDR3 in amino acids: CASSLEGETQYF. The CDR3 nucleotides read TGTGCCAGCAGCTTAGAGGGGGAGACCCAGTACTTC. The chain employs TRBV11-3 and TRBJ2-5; no clear D. CDR1 and CDR2 from the germline V gene are SGHNT and YENEEA. Trimming shortened V by 0 bases and J by 5 bases, and 4 bases separated the two germline ends. CDR3 length equals 12 residues.

This clonotype appeared many times. The chain has TRBV5-6 and TRBJ1-2, with 12 bases fitting TRBD1. The length of the CDR3 is 14 residues. The V and J ends lost 3 bases and 8 bases, in that order; junction bases with no gene match: 5. Germline-derived CDR1 and CDR2 are SGHDT and YYEEEE. DNA of the CDR3: TGTGCCAGCAGCTATCGGGACAGGGGGCTCGGCTACACCTTC. Protein sequence: CASSYRDRGLGYTF.

This clonotype was seen many times. This chain connects TRBV5-1 to TRBJ2-3; D may be TRBD1 or TRBD2 (10 bases each). Germline assignment: CDR1 SGHRS and CDR2 YFSETQ. The CDR3 is made up of 22 amino acids. Trimming removed 2 bases at V and 0 bases at J, with 31 bases between. CDR3 protein: CASSLPGQGHLAGETSTDTQYF. In DNA, the CDR3 is TGCGCCAGCAGCTTACCGGGACAGGGGCACCTAGCGGGAGAAACTAGCACAGATACGCAGTATTTT.

Worth noting for this clonotype: A clone one base away is much larger, so this may be a read error. Without the conserved terminal phenylalanine or tryptophan, this CDR3 likely stems from a read error. J is TRBJ2-5 and V is TRBV6-9, with a possible D match to TRBD2 (5 bases). Germline V CDR1 and CDR2: MNHGY, SVAAGI. V was pared by 8 bases and J by 3 bases, with 13 bases between. The CDR3 has 13 amino acids. The CDR3, as DNA: TGTGCCAGCGCGGTCGGGGAAGAAGAGACCCAGTACCTC. It codes for CASAVGEEETQYL.

This clonotype was observed many times. This sequence joins TRBV20-1 and TRBJ2-7; possibly TRBD1 or TRBD2 for D (5 bases each). The CDR3 extends over 13 amino acids. CDR1 and CDR2 (germline): DFQATT, SNEGSKA (reference sequence). The V and J ends lost 0 bases and 10 bases respectively, with 16 bases between them. The CDR3 DNA is TGCAGTGCTAGAGATGTGGACACGGGGTATCAGTACTTC. It specifies CSARDVDTGYQYF.

Turning to this clonotype: Germline is not matched at one junction end, which may reflect a read error. V and J are TRBV30 and TRBJ1-2; 7 bases match TRBD1. CDR3 length: 15 residues. Germline CDR1 GTSNPN, CDR2 SVGIG (reference sequence). The CDR3 sequence is CAWSRGGSSNYSYTF. The CDR3, as DNA: TGTGCCTGGAGCAGGGGGGGCTCTTCTAACTATAGCTACACCTTC. Using reference TRBV30 and TRBJ1-2 for the parts outside the CDR3, the full variable domain is SQTIHQWPATLVQPVGSPLSLECTVEGTSNPNLYWYRQAAGRGLQLLFYSVGIGQISSEVPQNLSASRPQDRQFILSSKKLLLSDSGFYLCAWSRGGSSNYSYTFGSGTRLTVV.

The J gene is TRBJ1-4, the V gene TRBV6-2 or TRBV6-3; 9 bases match TRBD1. V shed 6 bases and J 3 bases; nucleotides not matched to a gene: 5. CDR1 MNHEY and CDR2 SVGEGT come from the germline V gene. The CDR3 extends over 15 amino acids. The CDR3 bases are TGTGCCAGCAGATGGACAGGGGCGGCTAATGAAAAACTGTTTTTT. As protein: CASRWTGAANEKLFF.

This chain uses TRBV29-1 with TRBJ2-5; TRBD2 matches at 11 bases. The CDR3 spans 15 residues. CDR1 is SQVTM, CDR2 ANQGSEA, per germline. Unmatched junction bases numbered 8, after V lost 4 bases and J lost 4 bases. The CDR3 region is CSVVIAGGRGETQYF. CDR3 coding DNA: TGCAGCGTTGTGATAGCGGGAGGGCGAGGAGAGACCCAGTACTTC.

Only a few counts were recorded for this clonotype. V is TRBV6-6 and J is TRBJ2-1; TRBD2 aligns across 8 bases. Germline values: CDR1 MNHNY, CDR2 SVGAGI (reference sequence). The CDR3 has 13 amino acids. Unmatched junction bases numbered 3, after V lost 8 bases and J lost 3 bases. The CDR3 DNA is TGTGCCAGCGGGCTAGCGGGCTACAATGAGCAGTTCTTC. Protein: CASGLAGYNEQFF.

Details on this clonotype: This may arise from a read error, as a much more abundant clone is one base away. V gene TRBV20-1 combines with J gene TRBJ1-2; no definite D call. Germline values: CDR1 DFQATT, CDR2 SNEGSKA (reference sequence). The CDR3 consists of 12 residues. For the CDR3, the DNA is TGCAGTGCTAGACCCGAGAACTATGGCTACGCCTTC. It specifies CSARPENYGYAF.

This clonotype was recorded many times. V is TRBV19 and J is TRBJ2-3; perhaps TRBD1 as D (6 bases). Germline V gene sequence: CDR1 LNHDA, CDR2 SQIVND (reference sequence). The V end was cut by 10 bases, the J end by 6 bases, with 14 bases between. This CDR3 is 12 amino acids long. The CDR3 protein is CATETGRDTQYF. In nucleotides, the CDR3 is TGTGCCACCGAGACAGGCAGGGATACGCAGTATTTT.

This clonotype has a count of ten or more. V gene TRBV19 combines with J gene TRBJ1-6, with D unclear. V was trimmed by 1 base and J by 11 bases, leaving 12 bases between them. The germline CDR1 and CDR2 sequences are LNHDA and SQIVND (reference sequence). There are 14 residues in the CDR3. The DNA of the CDR3 is TGTGCCAGTAGTATAGGCCAGGAATTAGCACCCCTCCACTTT. This codes for CASSIGQELAPLHF.

This clonotype was detected ten times or more. V gene TRBV7-8 combines with J gene TRBJ2-6; D is perhaps TRBD1 (6 bases). The ends were cut back, 1 base at V and 0 bases at J, with 19 bases in the middle. Germline V gives CDR1 SGHVS, CDR2 FQNEAQ. This CDR3 region has 20 residues. In nucleotides, the CDR3 is TGTGCCAGCAGCTTAGGAGTCGGACAGCCAAAACTCTCTGGGGCCAACGTCCTGACTTTC. This translates into CASSLGVGQPKLSGANVLTF.

In this sample, this clonotype turned up many times. J is TRBJ1-4 and V is TRBV10-3, with D perhaps TRBD1 (5 bases). The CDR3 loop spans 18 amino acids. Looked up from germline, CDR1 is ENHRY and CDR2 is SYGVKD. Trimming removed 0 bases from V and 4 bases from J, with 18 bases in between. CDR3: CAISESKTLTASNEKLFF. The CDR3 coding sequence is TGTGCCATCAGTGAGTCCAAAACATTGACAGCTAGTAATGAAAAACTGTTTTTT.

This clonotype was counted many times. V is TRBV9 and J is TRBJ2-3; maybe TRBD1 (5 bases). Germline V gene lookup returns CDR1 SGDLS and CDR2 YYNGEE. The CDR3 is 14 residues long. V lost 0 bases and J 5 bases, leaving 10 bases between the germline ends. The CDR3 DNA follows: TGTGCCAGCAGCGTAGGCGCAGGGCTAGATACGCAGTATTTT. This encodes CASSVGAGLDTQYF.

This clonotype came up many times. The genes are TRBV19 and TRBJ1-2; 7 bases are a match to TRBD1. Per the germline V gene, CDR1 is LNHDA and CDR2 is SQIVND (reference sequence). Germline trimming cut 7 bases from V and 6 bases from J; bases unmatched to any gene: 8. The CDR3 is made up of 13 amino acids. The CDR3 reads CASTADRYDGYTF. CDR3 coding DNA: TGTGCCAGTACCGCGGACAGGTATGATGGCTACACCTTC.

This clonotype came up a few times. The V gene is TRBV28, the J gene TRBJ2-7; D may be TRBD1 or TRBD2 (5 bases each). V was trimmed by 2 bases and J by 3 bases, leaving 14 bases between them. The germline gives CDR1 MDHEN, CDR2 SYDVKM. The CDR3 has 15 amino acids. The CDR3 sequence is CASSLAGSLVYEQYF. DNA of the CDR3: TGTGCCAGCAGTTTAGCAGGGAGTTTAGTCTACGAGCAGTACTTC.

This rearrangement joins TRBV20-1 to TRBJ2-7, with 10 bases aligning to TRBD2. Trimming at V came to 4 bases and at J to 7 bases, leaving 13 bases not matched to a gene. Per the germline V gene, CDR1 is DFQATT and CDR2 is SNEGSKA (reference sequence). The length of the CDR3 is 15 residues. In nucleotides, the CDR3 is TGCAGTGCTAATAATCCGCCAGCGGGAGGGAATGAGCAGTACTTC. Protein product: CSANNPPAGGNEQYF.

This clonotype was seen at least ten times. In DNA form, the CDR3 reads TGTGCCAGTAGTGAATCGGGACTAACTCCCAACAATGAGCAGTTCTTC. This sequence encodes CASSESGLTPNNEQFF. The chain joins TRBV19 to TRBJ2-1, with TRBD2 matching 7 bases. The CDR3 totals 16 residues. Germline assignment: CDR1 LNHDA and CDR2 SQIVND (reference sequence). V shed 5 bases and J 5 bases; nucleotides not matched to a gene: 12.

As for this clonotype: With a much larger clone just one base away, this may be a read error. J is TRBJ2-5 and V is TRBV30, with D possibly being TRBD1 (6 bases). Germline V gene data show CDR1 as GTSNPN and CDR2 as SVGIG (reference sequence). This CDR3 is 15 amino acids long. Trimming removed 3 bases from V and 1 base from J, with 15 bases in between. The CDR3 protein is CAWRDKGVGQETQYF. The CDR3, as DNA: TGTGCCTGGAGAGATAAGGGGGTGGGCCAAGAGACCCAGTACTTC.

This clonotype was seen many times. This chain connects TRBV20-1 to TRBJ2-5, with 8 bases lining up with TRBD2. In germline, CDR1 is DFQATT, CDR2 SNEGSKA (reference sequence). The CDR3 has 14 residues. The V and J ends lost 3 bases and 4 bases, in that order; junction bases with no gene match: 7. The CDR3 nucleotides read TGCAGTGCTAGTCCGGGGGCGGGAGGAGAGACCCAGTACTTC. It yields the protein CSASPGAGGETQYF.

As concerns this clonotype: Being one base from a much bigger clone, this may be a read error. The V call is TRBV9, the J call TRBJ1-2; D gene unclear. Germline CDR1 SGDLS, CDR2 YYNGEE. The CDR3 runs to 15 residues. Trimming shortened V by 0 bases and J by 10 bases, and 19 bases separated the two germline ends. CDR3 sequence (DNA): TGTGCCAGCAGCGTAGCGGCAGAGAGGCTATCAGCCTACACCTTC. It encodes CASSVAAERLSAYTF.

This clonotype was observed at least ten times. The chain is built from TRBV7-7 and TRBJ2-5; TRBD2 agrees at 10 bases. In germline, CDR1 is SSHAT, CDR2 FNYEAQ (reference sequence). This CDR3 spans 17 amino acids. Trimming took 1 base from V and 4 from J; bases not matched to a gene: 9. As DNA, the CDR3 is TGTGCCAGCAGCTTAGGTTCCCTAGCGGGAGAAGGAGAGACCCAGTACTTC. Protein sequence: CASSLGSLAGEGETQYF.

This clonotype showed up many times. The J gene is TRBJ2-7, the V gene TRBV15; the match to TRBD2 covers 7 bases. This CDR3 has 12 amino acids. Germline V gene data show CDR1 as LNHNV and CDR2 as YYDKDF (reference sequence). V lost 3 bases, J lost 7 bases, and 3 bases stayed unmatched. CDR3 region: CATSSVGGEQYF. In DNA form, the CDR3 reads TGTGCCACCAGCAGCGTGGGGGGGGAGCAGTACTTC.